This T cell receptor beta chain stems from a study of cytomegalovirus exposure and HLA in healthy donors. The protocol was immunoSEQ multiplex PCR, while the TCRdb copy is restricted to in-frame clones and leaves out a portion. The sample yields roughly 150,000 clones, 85% to 90% seen once. Losses at the gene ends were 4 bases for V and 5 bases for J; bases not matched to a gene: 12. CDR1 and CDR2 (germline): SGHRS, YFSETQ. CDR3 size: 17 residues. Details on this clone: Antigen unknown.

The study's findings and limits: Reportedly, diagnosis of cytomegalovirus status by the classifier showed high specificity and sensitivity. Altogether, some 170 TCR beta chains were recorded as cytomegalovirus-associated. A few chains linked to CMV were shown in vitro to be specific for CMV antigens. Among TCR sequences, most were rare, though some public TCRs appeared in many donors.

The chain uses TRBV5-1 and TRBJ2-2, with TRBD1 identical over 9 bases. This TCR was recovered from a man aged 18 to 29 in good health and CMV-seronegative. Sequences were obtained from PBMCs. The CDR3 nucleotides read TGCGCCAGCAGCAAGCCGACGGGACAGGGTTATACCGGGGAGCTGTTTTTT. It yields the protein CASSKPTGQGYTGELFF. Looking up the rest from reference TRBV5-1 and TRBJ2-2 gives the full variable domain: KAGVTQTPRYLIKTRGQQVTLSCSPISGHRSVSWYQQTPGQGLQFLFEYFSETQRNKGNFPGRFSGRQFSNSRSEMNVSTLELGDSALYLCASSKPTGQGYTGELFFGEGSRLTVL.